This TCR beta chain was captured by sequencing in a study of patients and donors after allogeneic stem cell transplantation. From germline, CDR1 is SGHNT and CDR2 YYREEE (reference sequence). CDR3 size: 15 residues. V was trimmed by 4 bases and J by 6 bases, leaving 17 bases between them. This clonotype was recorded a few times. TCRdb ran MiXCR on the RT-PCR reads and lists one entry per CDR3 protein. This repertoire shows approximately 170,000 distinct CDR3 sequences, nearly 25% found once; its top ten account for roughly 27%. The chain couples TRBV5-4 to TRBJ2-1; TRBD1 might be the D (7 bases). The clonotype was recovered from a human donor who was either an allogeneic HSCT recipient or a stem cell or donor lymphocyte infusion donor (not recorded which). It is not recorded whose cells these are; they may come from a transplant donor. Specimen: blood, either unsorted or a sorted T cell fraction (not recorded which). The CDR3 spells CASSRWAGGTNEQFF. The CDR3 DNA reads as TGTGCCAGCAGCCGGTGGGCAGGGGGGACCAATGAGCAGTTCTTC.